The rows below give T cell receptor beta chains drawn from one sample of a study of blood T cell repertoires in COVID-19. Assay used: immunoSEQ multiplex PCR; TCRdb lists only in-frame clones, some missing. The sample gives around 150,000 clones, approximately 90% of which show up once; about 4.1% is in the top ten. Sequenced material: peripheral blood. The receptors shown here come from a woman aged 55-69 years with active or convalescent COVID-19. CDR3s include the opening cysteine and the closing phenylalanine or tryptophan. A D gene is named only where the DNA matches it firmly. The size of a clone is reported for some rows only, either as once, few or many, or as a class for expanded clones.

V,length,size,J,D,CDR3,DNA
TRBV5-1,14,-,TRBJ1-1,-,CASSLVADYTEAFF,TGCGCCAGCAGCTTGGTTGCGGACTACACTGAAGCTTTCTTT
TRBV15,14,-,TRBJ2-1,TRBD1,CATSRGAGGLEQFF,TGTGCCACCAGCAGAGGGGCAGGGGGCCTTGAGCAGTTCTTC
TRBV9,14,-,TRBJ2-2,-,CASSVTRDSGELFF,TGTGCCAGCAGCGTTACGAGGGACTCCGGGGAGCTGTTTTTT
TRBV27,13,few,TRBJ2-7,-,CASSFAGDYEQYF,TGTGCCAGCAGTTTTGCCGGGGACTACGAGCAGTACTTC
TRBV10-3,13,-,TRBJ1-1,-,CAISVGGYTEAFF,TGTGCCATCAGTGTAGGAGGGTACACTGAAGCTTTCTTT
TRBV19,17,-,TRBJ1-1,-,CASSIDRQGLGNTEAFF,TGTGCCAGTAGTATAGATCGGCAGGGCTTGGGGAACACTGAAGCTTTCTTT
TRBV7-2,13,-,TRBJ1-5,-,CASSLVYNQPQHF,TGTGCCAGCAGCTTAGTTTACAATCAGCCCCAGCATTTT
TRBV29-1,13,-,TRBJ2-1,TRBD2,CSVEGGGAWEQFF,TGCAGCGTTGAAGGCGGGGGGGCTTGGGAGCAGTTCTTC
TRBV19,16,-,TRBJ1-3,-,CASSIPHSNSGNTIYF,TGTGCCAGTAGTATCCCGCACAGCAACTCTGGAAACACCATATATTTT
TRBV5-1,18,-,TRBJ1-4,TRBD1,CASSPAFMTGDPNEKLFF,TGCGCCAGCAGCCCCGCCTTTATGACAGGGGATCCTAATGAAAAACTGTTTTTT
TRBV3-1/TRBV3-2,15,-,TRBJ1-3,-,CASSQDNLIGNTIYF,TGTGCCAGCAGCCAAGACAACCTAATAGGAAACACCATATATTTT
TRBV11-2,15,-,TRBJ1-2,-,CASSLDYGSPYGYTF,TGTGCCAGCAGCTTAGATTATGGGAGCCCCTATGGCTACACCTTC
TRBV19,16,-,TRBJ1-6,TRBD1,CASSIEGGQYNSPLHF,TGTGCCAGTAGTATAGAAGGGGGACAGTATAATTCACCCCTCCACTTT
TRBV19,14,-,TRBJ1-4,-,CASSREATNEKLFF,TGTGCCAGTAGTAGGGAGGCAACTAATGAAAAACTGTTTTTT
TRBV4-3,16,-,TRBJ2-3,TRBD2,CASSLGAGGRGDTQYF,TGCGCCAGCAGCCTGGGGGCGGGGGGGCGTGGAGATACGCAGTATTTT
TRBV4-1,15,-,TRBJ1-1,TRBD1,CASSLSQSGTEKAFF,TGCGCCAGCAGCCTAAGTCAATCCGGGACAGAGAAAGCTTTCTTT
TRBV14,12,-,TRBJ2-7,-,CASSQDVGRQYF,TGTGCCAGCAGCCAAGATGTTGGGCGCCAGTACTTC
TRBV7-2,14,-,TRBJ2-5,-,CASSLRDFSETQYF,TGTGCCAGCAGCTTAAGGGACTTTTCAGAGACCCAGTACTTC
TRBV6-5,15,-,TRBJ1-1,TRBD1,CASNDRDPRYTEAFF,TGTGCCAGCAACGACAGGGATCCCAGATACACTGAAGCTTTCTTT
TRBV7-9,15,-,TRBJ2-1,-,CASSRFSGGRDEQFF,TGTGCCAGCAGCCGGTTCTCGGGGGGCCGCGATGAGCAGTTCTTC
TRBV7-8,13,-,TRBJ2-5,-,CASSLGLSETQYF,TGTGCCAGCAGCCTTGGACTGTCGGAGACCCAGTACTTC
TRBV19,14,many,TRBJ1-2,TRBD1,CASSPLDRVNGYTF,TGTGCCAGTAGTCCCCTGGACAGGGTAAATGGCTACACCTTC
TRBV5-1,14,few,TRBJ2-7,-,CASSLHSTSYEQYF,TGCGCCAGCAGCCTTCACAGTACCTCCTACGAGCAGTACTTC
TRBV4-1,19,-,TRBJ1-5,TRBD1,CASSRGGTGDSYSNQPQHF,TGCGCCAGCAGCCGAGGGGGGACAGGGGACTCTTATAGCAATCAGCCCCAGCATTTT
TRBV5-6,15,few,TRBJ2-7,-,CASSLASAGPVGQYF,TGTGCCAGCAGCTTGGCCTCGGCGGGGCCCGTTGGGCAGTACTTC
TRBV2,11,-,TRBJ1-2,TRBD1,CASSPDRAGTF,TGTGCCAGCAGTCCGGACAGGGCGGGCACCTTC
TRBV5-1,14,-,TRBJ2-5,-,CASSPRGAGETQYF,TGCGCCAGCAGCCCACGTGGGGCCGGTGAGACCCAGTACTTC
TRBV9,14,once,TRBJ2-7,TRBD1,CASSVGQGAYEQYF,TGTGCCAGCAGCGTTGGACAGGGGGCCTACGAGCAGTACTTC
TRBV9,15,-,TRBJ2-5,TRBD2,CASSVPAGGQETQYF,TGTGCCAGCAGCGTCCCAGCGGGGGGTCAAGAGACCCAGTACTTC
TRBV9,15,-,TRBJ2-1,-,CASSVAGWGNNEQFF,TGTGCCAGCAGCGTTGCGGGGTGGGGAAACAATGAGCAGTTCTTC
TRBV7-9,14,-,TRBJ1-1,-,CASSLAGGLAEAFF,TGTGCCAGCAGCTTAGCCGGTGGACTCGCTGAAGCTTTCTTT
TRBV12-3/TRBV12-4,12,-,TRBJ1-6,-,CASSFPRSPLHF,TGTGCCAGCAGTTTCCCTCGTTCACCCCTCCACTTT
TRBV4-3,16,once,TRBJ2-1,TRBD2,CASSNRLAGGPDEQFF,TGCGCCAGCAGCAACAGACTAGCGGGGGGGCCGGATGAGCAGTTCTTC
TRBV6-5,15,-,TRBJ2-5,TRBD2,CASSYGLAGLETQYF,TGTGCCAGCAGTTACGGGCTAGCGGGCTTGGAGACCCAGTACTTC
TRBV28,14,once,TRBJ1-4,-,CASSGGGLREKLFF,TGTGCCAGCAGTGGAGGAGGCCTTCGGGAAAAACTGTTTTTT
TRBV5-1,14,once,TRBJ2-5,TRBD1,CASSPGTGQETQYF,TGCGCCAGCAGCCCTGGGACAGGGCAGGAGACCCAGTACTTC
TRBV6-5,13,-,TRBJ2-3,-,CASSSGQMDTQYF,TGTGCCAGCAGTTCGGGACAAATGGATACGCAGTATTTT
TRBV5-1,13,once,TRBJ1-1,-,CASSLSGGTEAFF,TGCGCCAGCAGCTTATCGGGAGGCACTGAAGCTTTCTTT
TRBV3-1/TRBV3-2,20,-,TRBJ2-6,-,CASSQDLYRALLSGANVLTF,TGTGCCAGCAGCCAAGACTTATACAGGGCTCTTCTCTCTGGGGCCAACGTCCTGACTTTC
TRBV9,14,few,TRBJ1-3,-,CASSVQSSGNTIYF,TGTGCCAGCAGCGTGCAGAGTAGCGGAAACACCATATATTTT
TRBV12-3/TRBV12-4,13,-,TRBJ1-1,-,CASSPTPNTEAFF,TGTGCCAGCAGCCCGACACCGAACACTGAAGCTTTCTTT
TRBV4-3,13,-,TRBJ2-3,TRBD1,CASSRGRDRGKYF,TGCGCCAGCAGCCGCGGCCGGGACAGGGGAAAGTATTTT
TRBV6-5,15,-,TRBJ2-7,TRBD2,CASSYTYSGIYEQYF,TGTGCCAGCAGTTACACATATAGCGGGATCTACGAGCAGTACTTC
TRBV9,16,-,TRBJ2-5,TRBD2,CASSISGTSGEETQYF,TGTGCCAGCAGCATCTCCGGGACTAGCGGGGAAGAGACCCAGTACTTC
TRBV19,14,-,TRBJ2-5,TRBD2,CASSMGGNEETQYF,TGTGCCAGTAGTATGGGGGGGAATGAGGAGACCCAGTACTTC
TRBV9,15,once,TRBJ2-7,TRBD1,CASSVAGQGSYEQYF,TGTGCCAGCAGCGTAGCTGGACAGGGGTCCTACGAGCAGTACTTC
TRBV12-3/TRBV12-4,13,-,TRBJ1-2,-,CASSLGGLYGYTF,TGTGCCAGCAGTTTAGGGGGCCTCTATGGCTACACCTTC
TRBV19,13,few,TRBJ1-1,TRBD1,CASRDRERTEAFF,TGTGCCAGTCGGGACAGGGAAAGGACTGAAGCTTTCTTT
TRBV6-5,15,-,TRBJ1-1,-,CASRGRGGKGTEAFF,TGTGCCAGCAGAGGCCGGGGGGGTAAAGGCACTGAAGCTTTCTTT
TRBV19,17,-,TRBJ2-2,TRBD1,CASSIDSPQGSTGELFF,TGTGCCAGTAGTATCGACTCGCCACAGGGGAGCACCGGGGAGCTGTTTTTT